Given below is one TCR beta chain in context. What it recognizes is unknown. Because it lacks the conserved phenylalanine or tryptophan at the end, this CDR3 is likely a read error. The germline gives CDR1 SGHTA, CDR2 FQGNSA. Losses at the gene ends were 5 bases for V and 0 bases for J; bases not matched to a gene: 5. The CDR3 sequence is 17 residues long. The source of the sample is a study of blood T cells in healthy people across ages. Overall study findings and caveats: Per million T cells, the diversity of TCR beta decreased roughly linearly as age advanced.

Alongside a J-beta primer mix, a sample-barcoded 5' primer served in a second PCR lasting about 7 to 12 cycles. Through a template-switch adaptor with 12 random nucleotides, each cDNA molecule received a tag. One entry per CDR3 protein results from TCRdb running MiXCR on the 5' RACE reads. The sample lists almost 1 million distinct CDR3 sequences, approximately 50% occurring once. The TCR sequence derives from a woman aged 55-69 years in good health. The sequencing sample was made of blood. The genes are TRBV7-2 and TRBJ2-4, with 12 bases matching TRBD2. CDR3 DNA sequence: TGTGCCAGCAGCCTCGGACTAGCGGGACTAGCCAAAAACATTCAGTACATC. It encodes CASSLGLAGLAKNIQYI.